The 11 T cell receptor beta chains in this list originate from one sample, sequenced in a study of blood T cell repertoires in COVID-19. Profiling relied on immunoSEQ multiplex PCR, and the TCRdb table lists in-frame clones only, not all of them. The repertoire holds under 300,000 clones, with roughly 88% as singletons. Input material: peripheral blood. The receptors were sampled from an elderly man with acute or convalescent COVID-19.

For the CDR3, the DNA is TGTGCCAGCAGTGTTCCGGGTCGAGAAGCTTTCTTT. Amino acids: CASSVPGREAFF. The V call is TRBV28, the J call TRBJ1-1; no firm D call. Trimming left V 5 bases short and J 8 bases short, with 12 bases between. The CDR3 has 12 residues. Germline-derived CDR1 and CDR2 are MDHEN and SYDVKM. The variable domain in full, with the rest retrieved from reference TRBV28 and TRBJ1-1, is DVKVTQSSRYLVKRTGEKVFLECVQDMDHENMFWYRQDPGLGLRLIYFSYDVKMKEKGDIPEGYSVSREKKERFSLILESASTNQTSMYLCASSVPGREAFFGQGTRLTVV.

V gene TRBV7-2 combines with J gene TRBJ2-5, with 7 positions matching TRBD2. Germline assignment: CDR1 SGHTA and CDR2 FQGNSA. The CDR3 contains 14 residues. V was clipped by 5 bases and J by 4 bases; unmatched bases: 7. The CDR3 reads CASSEGLVGETQYF. CDR3 in DNA: TGTGCCAGCAGCGAAGGACTAGTCGGAGAGACCCAGTACTTC.

This chain uses TRBV19 with TRBJ2-1; 13 bases are shared with TRBD2. J gave up 5 bases and V 4 bases, and 11 bases lay outside the gene matches. In germline, CDR1 is LNHDA, CDR2 SQIVND (reference sequence). The CDR3 extends over 18 amino acids. The CDR3 spells CASSNPGTSGNRHNEQFF. The CDR3 DNA follows: TGTGCCAGTAGTAACCCGGGGACTAGCGGGAATAGACACAATGAGCAGTTCTTC.

The chain has TRBV6-5 and TRBJ2-1; D may be TRBD2 (5 bases). The CDR3 contains 13 residues. The V and J ends lost 7 bases and 5 bases respectively, with 12 bases between them. Germline CDR1 MNHEY, CDR2 SVGAGI. As DNA, the CDR3 is TGTGCCAGCATGGGAGCCCTGAACAATGAGCAGTTCTTC. Translation gives CASMGALNNEQFF.

The chain is built from TRBV7-2 and TRBJ1-2; the match to TRBD1 covers 9 bases. V lost 5 bases to trimming and J lost 5 bases; unmatched junction nucleotides: 6. Germline CDR1 is SGHTA and CDR2 is FQGNSA. The length of the CDR3 is 14 residues. Written as DNA, the CDR3 is TGTGCCAGCAGCCCACGACAGGGGGTATATGGCTACACCTTC. Its protein product is CASSPRQGVYGYTF.

The gene calls are TRBV5-1 and TRBJ1-1; weak D call: TRBD1 (6 bases). The CDR3 loop spans 16 amino acids. The V and J ends lost 5 bases and 6 bases respectively, with 23 bases between them. Germline CDR1 SGHRS, CDR2 YFSETQ. The CDR3 loop reads CASRQPGGGASAEAFF. DNA of the CDR3: TGCGCCAGCAGGCAACCGGGGGGGGGCGCGTCCGCTGAAGCTTTCTTT.

The V call is TRBV7-2, the J call TRBJ2-7, with 11 bases aligning to TRBD1. Germline V CDR1 and CDR2: SGHTA, FQGNSA. Trimming at V came to 3 bases and at J to 6 bases, leaving 7 bases not matched to a gene. The CDR3 is 15 residues long. CDR3 region: CASSFTGTGGGEQYF. In DNA, the CDR3 is TGTGCCAGCAGCTTTACCGGGACAGGGGGTGGCGAGCAGTACTTC.

This chain uses TRBV6-5 with TRBJ2-7; 8 bases are a match to TRBD2. CDR1 and CDR2 (germline): MNHEY, SVGAGI. This CDR3 contains 16 residues. The ends lost 0 bases at V and 5 bases at J; junction bases unmatched: 9. The CDR3 reads CASSYSRSGGADEQYF. The CDR3, as DNA: TGTGCCAGCAGTTACTCGCGATCGGGGGGGGCCGACGAGCAGTACTTC.

This rearrangement joins TRBV3-1 (or the pseudogene TRBV3-2) to TRBJ1-1; no clear D gene. Between the trimmed V and J ends, which lost 7 bases and 4 bases, there was a span of 13 bases. Germline V gene lookup returns CDR1 LGHDT and CDR2 YNNKEL (reference sequence). The CDR3 is made up of 13 amino acids. The chain's CDR3 is CASIAVGATEAFF. The CDR3, as DNA: TGTGCCAGCATTGCGGTCGGAGCCACTGAAGCTTTCTTT.

The J gene is TRBJ1-5, the V gene TRBV29-1, with a possible D match to TRBD1 (5 bases). The CDR3 covers 13 residues. V shed 6 bases and J shed 2 bases, with 11 bases lying between them. CDR1 and CDR2 (germline): SQVTM, ANQGSEA. CDR3 amino acids: CSVSQGRNQPQHF. Here the CDR3 DNA reads TGCAGCGTCTCGCAGGGTCGCAATCAGCCCCAGCATTTT.

The J gene is TRBJ1-5, the V gene TRBV28; 12 positions agree with TRBD1. Germline V CDR1 and CDR2: MDHEN, SYDVKM. V was clipped by 6 bases and J by 1 base; unmatched bases: 1. This CDR3 is 15 amino acids long. The CDR3 DNA reads as TGTGCCAGCAGGGGGACAGGGGGCAGCAATCAGCCCCAGCATTTT. Protein: CASRGTGGSNQPQHF.